This T cell receptor beta chain comes out of a study of blood T cell repertoires in COVID-19. Trimming removed 7 bases from V and 2 bases from J; junction bases left unmatched: 6. This CDR3 spans 14 amino acids. Per germline, CDR1 LGHNT and CDR2 FRNRAP. Sequenced by immunoSEQ multiplex PCR; TCRdb stores in-frame clones only, minus some. The profile covers 60,000 to 75,000 clones, with 65% to 85% appearing a single time and roughly 6% taken by the ten largest. The specimen was peripheral blood. V is TRBV12-5 and J is TRBJ2-7; the match to TRBD1 covers 9 bases. This TCR was recovered from a human donor in a cohort sampled during active COVID-19. The CDR3 nucleotides are TGTGCTAGTGAATCCGGGACAGGGACCTACGAGCAGTACTTC. Its protein is CASESGTGTYEQYF.